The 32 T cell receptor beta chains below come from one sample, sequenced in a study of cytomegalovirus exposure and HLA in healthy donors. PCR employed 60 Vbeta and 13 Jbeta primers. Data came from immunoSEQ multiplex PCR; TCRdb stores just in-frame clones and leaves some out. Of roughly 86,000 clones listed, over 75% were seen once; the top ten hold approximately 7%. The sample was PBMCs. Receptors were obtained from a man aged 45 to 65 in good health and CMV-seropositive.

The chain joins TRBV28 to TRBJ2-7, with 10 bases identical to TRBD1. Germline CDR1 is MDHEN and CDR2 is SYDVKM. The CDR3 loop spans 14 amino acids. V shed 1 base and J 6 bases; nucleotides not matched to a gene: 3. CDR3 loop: CASSLLDRGTEQYF. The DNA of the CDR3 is TGTGCCAGCAGTTTATTGGACAGGGGGACCGAGCAGTACTTC.

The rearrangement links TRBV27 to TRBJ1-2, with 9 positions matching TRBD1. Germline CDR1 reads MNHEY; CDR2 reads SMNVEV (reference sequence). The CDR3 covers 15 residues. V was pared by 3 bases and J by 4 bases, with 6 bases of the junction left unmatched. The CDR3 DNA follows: TGTGCCAGCAGTTTGGGGGGGGGACAGGGCTATGGCTACACCTTC. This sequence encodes CASSLGGGQGYGYTF.

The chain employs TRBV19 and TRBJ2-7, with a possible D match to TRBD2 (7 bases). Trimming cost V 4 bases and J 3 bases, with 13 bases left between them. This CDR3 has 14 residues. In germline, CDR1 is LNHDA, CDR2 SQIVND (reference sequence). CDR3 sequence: CASSRRGGYYEQYF. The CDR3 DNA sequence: TGTGCCAGTAGTAGGAGGGGGGGCTACTACGAGCAGTACTTC.

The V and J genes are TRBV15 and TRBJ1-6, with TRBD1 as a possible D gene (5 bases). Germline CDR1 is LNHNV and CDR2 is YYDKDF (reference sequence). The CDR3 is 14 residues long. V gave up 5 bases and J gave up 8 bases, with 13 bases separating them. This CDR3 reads CATSWLGVDSPLHF. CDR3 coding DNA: TGTGCCACCAGCTGGTTAGGGGTGGATTCACCCCTCCACTTT.

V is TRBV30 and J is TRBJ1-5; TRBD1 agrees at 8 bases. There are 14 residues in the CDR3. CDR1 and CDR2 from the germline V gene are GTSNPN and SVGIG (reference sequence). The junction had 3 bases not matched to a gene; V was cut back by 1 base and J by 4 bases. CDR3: CAWSEGQVNQPQHF. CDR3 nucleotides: TGTGCCTGGAGTGAGGGACAGGTTAATCAGCCCCAGCATTTT.

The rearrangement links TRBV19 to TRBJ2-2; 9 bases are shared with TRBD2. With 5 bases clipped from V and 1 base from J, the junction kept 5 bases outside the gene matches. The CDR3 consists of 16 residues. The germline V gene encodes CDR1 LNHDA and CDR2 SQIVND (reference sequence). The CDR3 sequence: CASSPKAGGNTGELFF. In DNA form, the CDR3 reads TGTGCCAGTAGTCCTAAAGCGGGGGGGAACACCGGGGAGCTGTTTTTT.

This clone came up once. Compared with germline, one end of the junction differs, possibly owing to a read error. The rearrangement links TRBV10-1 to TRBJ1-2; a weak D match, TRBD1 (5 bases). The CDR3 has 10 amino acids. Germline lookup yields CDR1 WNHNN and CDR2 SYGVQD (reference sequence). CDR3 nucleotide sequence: TGCGCCAGCAGTGAATGGGGCTACCCCTTC. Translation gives CASSEWGYPF.

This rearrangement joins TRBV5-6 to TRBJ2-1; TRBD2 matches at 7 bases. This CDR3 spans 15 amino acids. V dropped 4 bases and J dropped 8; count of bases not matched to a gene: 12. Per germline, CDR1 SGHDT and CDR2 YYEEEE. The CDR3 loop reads CASSLIGTMTYEQFF. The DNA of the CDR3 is TGTGCCAGCAGCCTGATAGGGACTATGACGTATGAGCAGTTCTTC.

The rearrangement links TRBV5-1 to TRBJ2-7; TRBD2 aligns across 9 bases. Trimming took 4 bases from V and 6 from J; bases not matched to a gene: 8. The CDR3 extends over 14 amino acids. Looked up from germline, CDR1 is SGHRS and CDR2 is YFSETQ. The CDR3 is CASSKPGSGGEQYF. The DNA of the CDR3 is TGCGCCAGCAGCAAACCGGGTAGCGGGGGCGAGCAGTACTTC.

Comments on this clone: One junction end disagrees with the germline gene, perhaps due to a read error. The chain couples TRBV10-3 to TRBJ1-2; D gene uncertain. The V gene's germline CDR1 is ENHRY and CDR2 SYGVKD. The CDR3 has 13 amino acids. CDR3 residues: CAISDIPNYGYPF. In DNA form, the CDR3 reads TGTGCCATCAGTGACATCCCTAACTATGGCTACCCCTTC.

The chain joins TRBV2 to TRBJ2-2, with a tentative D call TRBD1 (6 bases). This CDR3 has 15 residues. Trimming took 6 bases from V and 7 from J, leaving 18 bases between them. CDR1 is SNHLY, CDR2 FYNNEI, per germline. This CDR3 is CASSDRGGVYGELFF. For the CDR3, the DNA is TGTGCCAGCAGCGACCGAGGGGGTGTTTACGGGGAGCTGTTTTTT. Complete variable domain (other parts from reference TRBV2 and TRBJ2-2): EPEVTQTPSHQVTQMGQEVILRCVPISNHLYFYWYRQILGQKVEFLVSFYNNEISEKSEIFDDQFSVERPDGSNFTLKIRSTKLEDSAMYFCASSDRGGVYGELFFGEGSRLTVL.

CDR3 coding DNA: TGTGCCAGCTCACCGCAGACTAGCATGAACACCGGGGAGCTGTTTTTT. Its protein product is CASSPQTSMNTGELFF. This chain links TRBV18 with TRBJ2-2; 7 bases align to TRBD2. This CDR3 has 16 residues. The germline CDR1 and CDR2 sequences are KGHSH and LQKENI. V trimming: 3 bases; J trimming: 1 base; junction bases outside the gene matches: 5.

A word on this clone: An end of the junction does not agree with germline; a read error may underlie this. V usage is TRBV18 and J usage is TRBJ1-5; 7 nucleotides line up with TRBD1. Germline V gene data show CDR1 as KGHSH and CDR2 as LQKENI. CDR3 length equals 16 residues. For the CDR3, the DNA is TGTGCCAGCTCACCAGCCAGACAGGGCCAAGATCAGCCCCAGAATTTT. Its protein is CASSPARQGQDQPQNF.

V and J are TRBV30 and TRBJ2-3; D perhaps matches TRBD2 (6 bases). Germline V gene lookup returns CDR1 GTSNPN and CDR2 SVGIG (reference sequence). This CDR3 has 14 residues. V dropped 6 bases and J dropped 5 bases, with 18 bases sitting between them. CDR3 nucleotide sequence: TGTGCCTGCGAAATACTAGCTCCTAAAGATACGCAGTATTTT. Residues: CACEILAPKDTQYF.

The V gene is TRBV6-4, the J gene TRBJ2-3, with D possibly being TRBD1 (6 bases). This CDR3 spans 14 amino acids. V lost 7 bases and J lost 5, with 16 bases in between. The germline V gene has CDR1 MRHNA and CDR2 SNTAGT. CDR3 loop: CASKLSQTGDTQYF. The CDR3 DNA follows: TGTGCCAGCAAGCTTTCTCAGACAGGAGATACGCAGTATTTT.

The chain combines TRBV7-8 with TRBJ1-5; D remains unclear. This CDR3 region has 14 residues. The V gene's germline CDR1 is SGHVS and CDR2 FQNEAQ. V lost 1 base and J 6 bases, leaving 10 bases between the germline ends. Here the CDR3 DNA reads TGTGCCAGCAGCTTAGATGTGCCCAGTCAGCCCCAGCATTTT. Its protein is CASSLDVPSQPQHF.

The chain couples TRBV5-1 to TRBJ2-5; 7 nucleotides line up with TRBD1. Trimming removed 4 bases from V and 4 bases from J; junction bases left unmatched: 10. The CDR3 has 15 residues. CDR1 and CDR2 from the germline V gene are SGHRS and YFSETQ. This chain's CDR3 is CASSRRTGLAETQYF. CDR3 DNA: TGCGCCAGCAGCCGCCGGACAGGATTGGCAGAGACCCAGTACTTC. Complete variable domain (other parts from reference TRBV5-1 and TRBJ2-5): KAGVTQTPRYLIKTRGQQVTLSCSPISGHRSVSWYQQTPGQGLQFLFEYFSETQRNKGNFPGRFSGRQFSNSRSEMNVSTLELGDSALYLCASSRRTGLAETQYFGPGTRLLVL.

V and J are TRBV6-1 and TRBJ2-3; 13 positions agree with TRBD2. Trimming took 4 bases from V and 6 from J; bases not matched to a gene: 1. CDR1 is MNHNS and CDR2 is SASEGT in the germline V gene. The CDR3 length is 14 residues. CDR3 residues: CASSVTSGGDTQYF. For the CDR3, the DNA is TGTGCCAGCAGTGTGACTAGCGGGGGGGATACGCAGTATTTT.

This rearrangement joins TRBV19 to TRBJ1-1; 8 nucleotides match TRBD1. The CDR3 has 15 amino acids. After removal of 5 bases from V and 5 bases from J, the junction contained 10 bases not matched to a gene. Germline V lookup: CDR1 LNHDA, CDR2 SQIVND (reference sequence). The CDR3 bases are TGTGCCAGTAGTCCTGGGGGACAGGTTCCGACTGAAGCTTTCTTT. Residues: CASSPGGQVPTEAFF. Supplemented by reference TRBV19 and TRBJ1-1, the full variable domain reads DGGITQSPKYLFRKEGQNVTLSCEQNLNHDAMYWYRQDPGQGLRLIYYSQIVNDFQKGDIAEGYSVSREKKESFPLTVTSAQKNPTAFYLCASSPGGQVPTEAFFGQGTRLTVV.

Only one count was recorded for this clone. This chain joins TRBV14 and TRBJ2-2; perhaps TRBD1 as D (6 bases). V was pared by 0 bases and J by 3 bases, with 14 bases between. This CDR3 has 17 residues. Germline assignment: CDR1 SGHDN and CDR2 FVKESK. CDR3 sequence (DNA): TGTGCCAGCAGCCAAGAGTGGGGGCTGAAAGACACCGGGGAGCTGTTTTTT. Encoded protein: CASSQEWGLKDTGELFF.

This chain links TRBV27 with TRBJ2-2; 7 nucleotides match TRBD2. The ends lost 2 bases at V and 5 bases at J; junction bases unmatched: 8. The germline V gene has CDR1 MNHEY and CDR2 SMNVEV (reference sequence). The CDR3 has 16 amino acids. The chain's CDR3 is CASSLGGTGGTGELFF. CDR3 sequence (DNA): TGTGCCAGCAGTTTAGGGGGGACCGGGGGGACCGGGGAGCTGTTTTTT.

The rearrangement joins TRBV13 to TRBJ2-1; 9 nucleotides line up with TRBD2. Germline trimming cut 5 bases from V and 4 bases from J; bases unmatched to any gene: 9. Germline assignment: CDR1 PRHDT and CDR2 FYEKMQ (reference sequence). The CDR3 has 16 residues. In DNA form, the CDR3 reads TGTGCCAGCAGCCCCCCCATAGCGGGGGAATACAATGAGCAGTTCTTC. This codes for CASSPPIAGEYNEQFF.

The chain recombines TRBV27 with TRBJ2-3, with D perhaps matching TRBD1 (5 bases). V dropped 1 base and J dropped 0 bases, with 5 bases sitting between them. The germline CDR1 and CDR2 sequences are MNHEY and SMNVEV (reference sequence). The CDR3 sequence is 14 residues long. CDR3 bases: TGTGCCAGCAGTTTATGGGGCAGCACAGATACGCAGTATTTT. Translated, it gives CASSLWGSTDTQYF.

CDR3 amino acids: CASTPRGSALPDTQYF. The CDR3 DNA follows: TGTGCCAGCACCCCTCGCGGGAGTGCCCTTCCAGATACGCAGTATTTT. V usage is TRBV5-5 and J usage is TRBJ2-3, with 7 positions matching TRBD2. V dropped 6 bases and J dropped 4; count of bases not matched to a gene: 14. Germline values: CDR1 SGHKS, CDR2 YYEKEE (reference sequence). This CDR3 is 16 amino acids long.

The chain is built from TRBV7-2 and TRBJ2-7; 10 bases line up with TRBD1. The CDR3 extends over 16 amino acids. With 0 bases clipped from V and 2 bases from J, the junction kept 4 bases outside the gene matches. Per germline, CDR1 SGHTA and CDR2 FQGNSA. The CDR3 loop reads CASSLAGQGFTYEQYF. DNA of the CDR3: TGTGCCAGCAGCTTAGCGGGACAGGGGTTCACCTACGAGCAGTACTTC.

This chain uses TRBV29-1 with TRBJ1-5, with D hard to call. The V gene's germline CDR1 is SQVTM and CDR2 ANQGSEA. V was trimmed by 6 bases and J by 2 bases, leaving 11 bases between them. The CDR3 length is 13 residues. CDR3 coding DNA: TGCAGCGTCTCCAAAGGAGGCAATCAGCCCCAGCATTTT. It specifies CSVSKGGNQPQHF. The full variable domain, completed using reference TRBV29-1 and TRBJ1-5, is SAVISQKPSRDICQRGTSLTIQCQVDSQVTMMFWYRQQPGQSLTLIATANQGSEATYESGFVIDKFPISRPNLTFSTLTVSNMSPEDSSIYLCSVSKGGNQPQHFGDGTRLSIL.

CDR3 sequence: CASSRMSTQSGELFF. Written as DNA, the CDR3 is TGTGCCAGCAGTCGAATGTCGACACAGAGCGGGGAGCTGTTTTTT. The V and J genes are TRBV6-1 and TRBJ2-2; D not resolved. V was trimmed by 5 bases and J by 7 bases, leaving 17 bases between them. CDR3 size: 15 residues. Germline V gene sequence: CDR1 MNHNS, CDR2 SASEGT.

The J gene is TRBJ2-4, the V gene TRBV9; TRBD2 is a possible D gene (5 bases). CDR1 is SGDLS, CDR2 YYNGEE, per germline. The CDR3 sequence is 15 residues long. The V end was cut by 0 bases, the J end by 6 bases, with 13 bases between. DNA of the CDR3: TGTGCCAGCAGCGTAGACCTAGCTTTTAGAAACATTCAGTACTTC. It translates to CASSVDLAFRNIQYF.

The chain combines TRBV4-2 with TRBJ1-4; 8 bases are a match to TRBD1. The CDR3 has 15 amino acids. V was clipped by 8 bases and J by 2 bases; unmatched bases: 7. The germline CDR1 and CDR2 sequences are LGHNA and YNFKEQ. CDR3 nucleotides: TGTGCCAGCGCAGGACAGGGAGTGACTAATGAAAAACTGTTTTTT. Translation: CASAGQGVTNEKLFF.

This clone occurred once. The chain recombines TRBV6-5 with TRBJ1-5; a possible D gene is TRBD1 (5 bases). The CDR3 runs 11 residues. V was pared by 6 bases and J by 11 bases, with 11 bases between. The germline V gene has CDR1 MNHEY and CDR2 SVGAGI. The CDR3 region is CASSAGATQHF. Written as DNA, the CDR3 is TGTGCCAGCAGCGCTGGGGCGACCCAGCATTTT.

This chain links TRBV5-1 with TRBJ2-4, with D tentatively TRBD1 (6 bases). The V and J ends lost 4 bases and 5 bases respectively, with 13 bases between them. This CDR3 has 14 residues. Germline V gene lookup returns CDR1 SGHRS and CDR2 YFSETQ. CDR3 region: CASSAQGGENIQYF. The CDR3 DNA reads TGCGCCAGCAGCGCACAGGGTGGCGAAAACATTCAGTACTTC. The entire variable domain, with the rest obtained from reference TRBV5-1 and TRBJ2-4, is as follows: KAGVTQTPRYLIKTRGQQVTLSCSPISGHRSVSWYQQTPGQGLQFLFEYFSETQRNKGNFPGRFSGRQFSNSRSEMNVSTLELGDSALYLCASSAQGGENIQYFGAGTRLSVL.

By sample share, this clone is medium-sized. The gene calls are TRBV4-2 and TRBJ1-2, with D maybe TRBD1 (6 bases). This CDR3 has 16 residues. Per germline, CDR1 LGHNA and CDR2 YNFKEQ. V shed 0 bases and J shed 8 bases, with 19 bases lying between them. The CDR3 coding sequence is TGTGCCAGCAGCCAAGACAACAGGGTACGAATTTACGGCTACACCTTC. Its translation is CASSQDNRVRIYGYTF.